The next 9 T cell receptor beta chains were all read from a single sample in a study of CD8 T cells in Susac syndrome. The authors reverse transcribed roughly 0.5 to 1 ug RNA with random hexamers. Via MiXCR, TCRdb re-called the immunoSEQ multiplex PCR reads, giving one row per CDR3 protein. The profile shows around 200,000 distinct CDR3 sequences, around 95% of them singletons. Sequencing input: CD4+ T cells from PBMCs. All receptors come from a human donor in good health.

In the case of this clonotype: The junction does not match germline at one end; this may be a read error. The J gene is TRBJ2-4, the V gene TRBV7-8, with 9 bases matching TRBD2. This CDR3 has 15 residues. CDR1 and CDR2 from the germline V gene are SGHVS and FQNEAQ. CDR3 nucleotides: TGTGCCAGCACCTTAGCGGGAGATGCAGGAAACATTCAGTACTTC. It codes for CASTLAGDAGNIQYF.

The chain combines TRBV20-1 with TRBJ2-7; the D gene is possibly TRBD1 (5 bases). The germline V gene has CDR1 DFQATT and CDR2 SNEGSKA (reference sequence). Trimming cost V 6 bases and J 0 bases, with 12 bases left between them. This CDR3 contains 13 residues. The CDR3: CSAPDSSSYEQYV. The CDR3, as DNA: TGCAGTGCCCCCGACAGCAGCTCCTACGAGCAGTACGTC.

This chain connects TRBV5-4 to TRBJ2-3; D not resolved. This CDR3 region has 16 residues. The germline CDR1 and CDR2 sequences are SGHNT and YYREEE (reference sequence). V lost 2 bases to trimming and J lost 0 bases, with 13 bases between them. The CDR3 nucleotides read TGTGCCAGCAGCTTTGCAGGCCTCTCTAGCACAGATACGCAGTATTTT. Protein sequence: CASSFAGLSSTDTQYF.

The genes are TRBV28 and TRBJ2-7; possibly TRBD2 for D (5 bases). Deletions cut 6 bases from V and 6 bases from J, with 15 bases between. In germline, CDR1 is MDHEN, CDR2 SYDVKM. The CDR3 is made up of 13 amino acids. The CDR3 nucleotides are TGTGCCAGCAGCCGCACCCGGGGTCCCGAGCAGTACGTC. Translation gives CASSRTRGPEQYV.

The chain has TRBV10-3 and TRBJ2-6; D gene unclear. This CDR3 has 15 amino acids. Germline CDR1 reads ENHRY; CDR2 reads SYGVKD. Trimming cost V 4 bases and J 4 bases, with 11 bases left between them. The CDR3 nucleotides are TGTGCCATCAGTGTAGTAGGGCCCGGGGCCAACGTCCTGACTTTC. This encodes CAISVVGPGANVLTF.

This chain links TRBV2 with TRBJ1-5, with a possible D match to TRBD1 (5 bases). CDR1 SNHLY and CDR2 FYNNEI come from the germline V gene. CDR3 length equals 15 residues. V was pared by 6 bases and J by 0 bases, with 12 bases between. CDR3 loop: CASSGTGNSNQPQHF. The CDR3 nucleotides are TGTGCCAGCAGCGGTACAGGAAATAGCAATCAGCCCCAGCATTTT.

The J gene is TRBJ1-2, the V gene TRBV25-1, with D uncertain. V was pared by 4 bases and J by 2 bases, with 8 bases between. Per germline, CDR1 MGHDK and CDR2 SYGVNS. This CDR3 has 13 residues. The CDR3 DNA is TGTGCCAGCAGTGTCGACACAAACTATGGCTACACCTTC. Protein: CASSVDTNYGYTF.

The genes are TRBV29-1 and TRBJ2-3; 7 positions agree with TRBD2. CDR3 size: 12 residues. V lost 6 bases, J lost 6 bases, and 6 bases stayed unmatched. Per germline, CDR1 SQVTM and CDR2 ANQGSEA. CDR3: CSVATGGDTQYF. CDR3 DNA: TGCAGCGTGGCGACCGGGGGGGATACGCAGTATTTT.

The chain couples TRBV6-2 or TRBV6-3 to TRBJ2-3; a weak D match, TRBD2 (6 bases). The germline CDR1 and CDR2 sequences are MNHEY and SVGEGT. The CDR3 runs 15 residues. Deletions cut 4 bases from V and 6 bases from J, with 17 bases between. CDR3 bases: TGTGCCAGCAGTTCCCTCCGGACTAATCGGGATACGCAGTATTTT. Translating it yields CASSSLRTNRDTQYF.